A selection of T cell receptor beta chains follows, all from one sample in a study of T cells in Graves' hyperthyroidism and ophthalmopathy. TCRdb re-called the multiplex PCR reads through MiXCR, storing one row per CDR3 protein. The sample lists fewer than 30,000 distinct CDR3 sequences; 49% were seen once. Sequencing was performed on blood. All receptors derive from a woman aged 40 to 50 with Graves' hyperthyroidism that later progressed to Graves' ophthalmopathy. The CDR3 runs from the conserved cysteine through the conserved F or W. The D gene is left open where the match is weak. Expanded clones are given a class, and other clones once, few, many or no size at all.

v_call	d_call	clone_size	j_call	cdr3_aa	cdr3_nt
TRBV10-3	NA	medium-sized	TRBJ1-4	CAISESAEKLFF	TGTGCCATCAGTGAGTCAGCTGAAAAACTGTTTTTT
TRBV6-1	NA	many	TRBJ2-7	CASSEEGHHEQYF	TGTGCCAGCAGTGAGGAGGGGCACCACGAGCAGTACTTC
TRBV6-5	NA	many	TRBJ2-2	CASSYGIGKGAGELFF	TGTGCCAGCAGTTACGGGATCGGGAAGGGGGCCGGGGAGCTGTTTTTT
TRBV5-1	NA	NA	TRBJ2-5	CASSLVSQETQYF	TGCGCCAGCAGCTTGGTATCCCAAGAGACCCAGTACTTC
TRBV19	NA	medium-sized	TRBJ1-1	CASSTISGTEAFF	TGTGCCAGTAGTACCATCAGCGGCACTGAAGCTTTCTTT
TRBV25-1	NA	NA	TRBJ1-3	CASSESSGPGNTIYF	TGTGCCAGCAGTGAATCGTCGGGGCCCGGAAACACCATATATTTT
TRBV10-3	NA	NA	TRBJ2-7	CAIRGGSNHEQYF	TGTGCCATCAGGGGGGGTTCGAACCACGAGCAGTACTTC
TRBV4-2	TRBD2	many	TRBJ2-1	CASSGTSGNNEQFF	TGTGCCAGCAGCGGGACTAGCGGAAACAATGAGCAGTTCTTC
TRBV25-1	TRBD2	NA	TRBJ2-7	CASSGLAHQYEQYF	TGTGCCAGCAGTGGACTAGCGCACCAGTACGAGCAGTACTTC
TRBV9	NA	medium-sized	TRBJ2-7	CASSEPGLAEQYF	TGTGCCAGCAGCGAGCCGGGGTTGGCCGAGCAGTACTTC
TRBV12-3/TRBV12-4	NA	NA	TRBJ1-3	CASSPGERGKNTIYF	TGTGCCAGCAGTCCCGGGGAGCGAGGAAAAAACACCATATATTTT
TRBV18	NA	few	TRBJ2-3	CASSPGTGSHRLAASTDTQYF	TGTGCCAGCTCACCAGGGACAGGGAGTCACCGACTAGCGGCCAGCACAGATACGCAGTATTTT
TRBV5-1	NA	many	TRBJ2-5	CASSRGGVEETQYF	TGCGCCAGCAGCCGAGGGGGGGTCGAGGAGACCCAGTACTTC
TRBV11-3	TRBD2	many	TRBJ2-2	CASSLGAGVGTGELFF	TGTGCCAGCAGCTTGGGAGCGGGAGTCGGCACCGGGGAGCTGTTTTTT
TRBV5-1	TRBD1	NA	TRBJ2-7	CASSLGHRDSTYEQYF	TGCGCCAGCAGCTTGGGACACCGGGACAGTACCTACGAGCAGTACTTC
TRBV25-1	NA	NA	TRBJ2-7	CASRGYEQYF	TGTGCTAGCAGAGGCTACGAGCAGTACTTC